Below are 17 T cell receptor beta chains sequenced from a single sample in a study of identical twins. TCRdb redid the calling of the 5' RACE reads with MiXCR, one entry per CDR3 protein. The sample includes a few hundred thousand distinct CDR3 sequences, about 11% of them seen just once. Sequences were obtained from memory T cells sorted from blood. The receptors shown here come from a man aged 50 to 59 in good health.

This clonotype was found a few times. The J gene is TRBJ1-1, the V gene TRBV11-2; 8 bases are a match to TRBD1. Losses at the gene ends were 3 bases for V and 3 bases for J; bases not matched to a gene: 6. Germline V gene lookup returns CDR1 SGHAT and CDR2 FQNNGV. This CDR3 has 15 residues. The CDR3 region is CASSLTGAAHTEAFF. The CDR3 bases are TGTGCCAGCAGCTTGACAGGGGCGGCGCACACTGAAGCTTTCTTT.

Details on this clonotype: Just one base apart from a much larger clone, this may be a read error. The chain combines TRBV7-9 with TRBJ2-7, with D tentatively TRBD1 or TRBD2 (5 bases each). Germline CDR1 and CDR2: SEHNR and FQNEAQ (reference sequence). V was clipped by 1 base and J by 6 bases, with 10 bases between them. The CDR3 is 13 residues long. The CDR3 nucleotides are TGTGCCAGCAGCTTAGGGGACCTCTGCGAGCAGTACTTC. This translates into CASSLGDLCEQYF.

This clonotype has ten or more counts. The rearrangement joins TRBV11-2 to TRBJ1-4; a possible D gene is TRBD1 (5 bases). Germline values: CDR1 SGHAT, CDR2 FQNNGV. V was shortened by 5 bases and J by 7 bases, with 20 bases between the two germline ends. The CDR3 consists of 16 residues. The CDR3 spells CASSPLRGKKSEKLFF. In DNA form, the CDR3 reads TGTGCCAGCAGCCCTCTACGGGGGAAGAAGAGTGAAAAACTGTTTTTT.

This clonotype was counted between two and nine times. The V call is TRBV9, the J call TRBJ2-3; weak D call: TRBD1 (6 bases). Trimming shortened V by 3 bases and J by 7 bases, and 12 bases separated the two germline ends. Looked up from germline, CDR1 is SGDLS and CDR2 is YYNGEE. The CDR3 runs 13 residues. The CDR3 bases are TGTGCCAGCAGCGAGGCAACAGGGAATACGCAGTATTTT. Protein: CASSEATGNTQYF.

This clonotype was counted ten times or more. The genes are TRBV7-9 and TRBJ2-7; D gene unclear. The V and J ends lost 5 bases and 2 bases respectively, with 10 bases between them. The CDR3 consists of 13 residues. Germline CDR1 is SEHNR and CDR2 is FQNEAQ (reference sequence). CDR3 sequence (DNA): TGTGCCAGCAGCGGAACATCCGCCTACGAGCAGTACTTC. Protein sequence: CASSGTSAYEQYF.

The chain is built from TRBV6-1 and TRBJ2-3, with D unresolved. Germline CDR1 MNHNS, CDR2 SASEGT. The CDR3 has 11 amino acids. Trimming left V 8 bases short and J 9 bases short, with 12 bases between. Here the CDR3 DNA reads TGTGCCAGCCGTAATTTGGCAACGCAGTATTTT. This encodes CASRNLATQYF.

The V and J genes are TRBV5-6 and TRBJ2-5; D not resolved. With 0 bases removed from V and 3 bases from J, the gap between germline ends came to 6 bases. This CDR3 has 13 residues. The germline V gene encodes CDR1 SGHDT and CDR2 YYEEEE. This CDR3 is CASSLVRKETQYF. The CDR3 DNA reads TGTGCCAGCAGCTTGGTCAGAAAAGAGACCCAGTACTTC.

A word on this clonotype: A much larger clone lies a single base off, so this may be a read error. The chain combines TRBV20-1 with TRBJ2-1, with a possible D match to TRBD2 (6 bases). V lost 5 bases and J lost 3, with 20 bases in between. Germline CDR1 DFQATT, CDR2 SNEGSKA (reference sequence). The CDR3 covers 16 residues. CDR3 in amino acids: CSADTDLAEHYNEQFF. The CDR3 region has the DNA TGCAGTGCTGACACCGATTTAGCGGAGCACTACAATGAGCAGTTCTTC.

There are many counts of this clonotype. The V call is TRBV5-1, the J call TRBJ2-1; no clear D. The CDR3 is made up of 11 amino acids. Trimming took 4 bases from V and 7 from J, leaving 6 bases between them. In germline, CDR1 is SGHRS, CDR2 YFSETQ. CDR3 coding DNA: TGCGCCAGCAGCCCCTTGAATGAGCAGTTCTTC. It specifies CASSPLNEQFF.

Only a few counts were recorded for this clonotype. The chain has TRBV4-2 and TRBJ2-2, with 9 nucleotides matching TRBD2. V shed 0 bases and J 3 bases; nucleotides not matched to a gene: 5. Germline V gives CDR1 LGHNA, CDR2 YNFKEQ. The CDR3 covers 17 residues. The CDR3 DNA reads TGTGCCAGCAGCCAAGAGCCAGCGGGAGGATACACCGGGGAGCTGTTTTTT. Its protein is CASSQEPAGGYTGELFF.

This clonotype was counted a few times. V and J are TRBV5-6 and TRBJ2-4; weak D call: TRBD2 (5 bases). Deletions cut 1 base from V and 7 bases from J, with 15 bases between. The length of the CDR3 is 15 residues. Germline V gives CDR1 SGHDT, CDR2 YYEEEE. The CDR3 nucleotides read TGTGCCAGCAGCTTGTGGGAGCGCCGAGGGAACATTCAGTACTTC. It encodes CASSLWERRGNIQYF.

The rearrangement links TRBV30 to TRBJ2-1; 10 nucleotides match TRBD2. The germline gives CDR1 GTSNPN, CDR2 SVGIG (reference sequence). The CDR3 totals 16 residues. V was pared by 0 bases and J by 8 bases, with 10 bases of the junction left unmatched. The CDR3 is CAWSVGSAGGGHEQFF. The CDR3 DNA reads as TGTGCCTGGAGTGTAGGCTCAGCGGGAGGGGGGCATGAGCAGTTCTTC.

This clonotype was picked up many times. V usage is TRBV5-1 and J usage is TRBJ1-4, with D unresolved. The germline V gene encodes CDR1 SGHRS and CDR2 YFSETQ. There are 14 residues in the CDR3. Trimming removed 0 bases from V and 10 bases from J, with 13 bases in between. The CDR3: CASSLDPRGGKLFF. The CDR3 DNA is TGCGCCAGCAGCTTGGATCCACGAGGAGGAAAACTGTTTTTT.

The V and J genes are TRBV12-3 or TRBV12-4 and TRBJ2-3, with D possibly matching TRBD2 (5 bases). CDR3 size: 15 residues. Between the trimmed V and J ends, which lost 5 bases and 2 bases, there was a span of 14 bases. The CDR3 sequence is CASSRKDSPTDTQYF. The CDR3 DNA is TGTGCCAGCAGTCGAAAGGACTCTCCCACAGATACGCAGTATTTT.

This clonotype came up a few times. The rearrangement joins TRBV28 to TRBJ2-7; 9 bases map to TRBD1. Germline V gene lookup returns CDR1 MDHEN and CDR2 SYDVKM. Losses at the gene ends were 3 bases for V and 1 base for J; bases not matched to a gene: 4. The CDR3 runs to 15 residues. CDR3 DNA sequence: TGTGCCAGCAGTTTTGGACAGGGGTCTTCCTACGAGCAGTACTTC. This sequence encodes CASSFGQGSSYEQYF.

In this sample, this clonotype turned up a few times. The chain combines TRBV5-1 with TRBJ1-2; D is unclear. The length of the CDR3 is 12 residues. Per the germline V gene, CDR1 is SGHRS and CDR2 is YFSETQ. Trimming pared 4 bases from V and 8 bases from J, leaving 12 bases between. This CDR3 is CASSEDLGGYTF. In DNA form, the CDR3 reads TGCGCCAGCAGCGAGGACCTTGGAGGCTACACCTTC.

In this sample, this clonotype turned up many times. The chain recombines TRBV6-1 with TRBJ1-1; 9 nucleotides align to TRBD1. This CDR3 is 15 amino acids long. CDR1 and CDR2 (germline): MNHNS, SASEGT. J was trimmed by 1 base and V by 5 bases; bases with no gene match: 5. DNA of the CDR3: TGTGCCAGCAGTACGACAGGGGGAACGAACACTGAAGCTTTCTTT. This translates into CASSTTGGTNTEAFF.